One and the same sample provided the 2 T cell receptor beta chains below, sequenced in a study of T cells after yellow fever vaccination. TCRdb passed the 5' RACE reads through MiXCR, listing each CDR3 protein once. The top ten clones hold roughly 19% of a sample with over 300,000 distinct CDR3 sequences, 6.8% of them seen once. The specimen was PBMCs, collected about 49 days after the first yellow fever vaccination. The receptors were sampled from a man younger than 35 who received the YFV17D yellow fever vaccine.

This clonotype was seen more than once but under ten times. The chain has TRBV5-1 and TRBJ1-1; TRBD1 is a possible D gene (5 bases). Germline lookup yields CDR1 SGHRS and CDR2 YFSETQ. V lost 6 bases and J lost 4, with 22 bases in between. The CDR3 contains 16 residues. The CDR3 DNA follows: TGCGCCAGCACCCAAACCCTTCCGGGGGATGGCACTGAAGCTTTCTTT. Translated, it gives CASTQTLPGDGTEAFF. Complete variable domain (other parts from reference TRBV5-1 and TRBJ1-1): KAGVTQTPRYLIKTRGQQVTLSCSPISGHRSVSWYQQTPGQGLQFLFEYFSETQRNKGNFPGRFSGRQFSNSRSEMNVSTLELGDSALYLCASTQTLPGDGTEAFFGQGTRLTVV.

The chain is built from TRBV12-3 or TRBV12-4 and TRBJ2-6; D not certain. This CDR3 is 15 amino acids long. The V end lost 3 bases, the J end lost 1 base, and 7 bases lay between the germline ends. This CDR3 reads CASSFHPSGANVLTF. DNA of the CDR3: TGTGCCAGCAGTTTTCATCCATCTGGGGCCAACGTCCTGACTTTC.